The source of this T cell receptor beta chain is a study of T-cell memory formation after mild COVID-19. MiXCR, applied by TCRdb to the 5' RACE reads, yields one record per CDR3 protein. The sample contains approximately 500,000 distinct CDR3 sequences, 20% to 25% of which appear only once. The CDR3 is made up of 14 amino acids. Trimming removed 7 bases from V and 5 bases from J; junction bases left unmatched: 6. Germline CDR1 and CDR2: LNHDA and SQIVND (reference sequence). Source material: PBMCs or a T cell subset sorted from them (not recorded which). This sequence was found in an adult woman who had mild COVID-19 (a few samples of this study predate the infection). Cell type and time point are not known. The V gene is TRBV19, the J gene TRBJ2-7; 12 bases match TRBD1. Written as DNA, the CDR3 is TGTGCCAGTACCCTGGGGACAGGGGGCAACGAGCAGTACTTC. It specifies CASTLGTGGNEQYF.